The rows below give T cell receptor beta chains drawn from one sample of a study of blood T cell repertoires in COVID-19. Profiled with immunoSEQ multiplex PCR; TCRdb holds only in-frame clones, not every one. There are about 240,000 clones in the sample; about 93% occur only once, and more than 0.65% lies in the top ten. Specimen: peripheral blood. The receptor set was obtained from a man aged 30-40 years with COVID-19, enrolled during active disease. Each CDR3 is given with its conserved first and last residue. The D gene is left open where the match is weak. The size field is filled for only some rows; it gives once, few, many or a size class.

TRBV7-6	.	TRBJ2-6	15	.	CASSRGGAGANVLTF	TGTGCCAGCAGCCGGGGTGGGGCTGGGGCCAACGTCCTGACTTTC
TRBV27	TRBD1	TRBJ1-2	14	.	CASSPRQGAFGYTF	TGTGCCAGCAGTCCCCGACAGGGGGCCTTTGGCTACACCTTC
TRBV6-1	TRBD2	TRBJ2-1	17	.	CASSVSPGTSGGNEQFF	TGTGCCAGCAGTGTTTCCCCTGGGACTAGCGGGGGGAATGAGCAGTTCTTC
TRBV5-4	.	TRBJ2-3	13	.	CASSLFSTDTQYF	TGTGCCAGCAGCCTATTTAGCACAGATACGCAGTATTTT
TRBV5-1	.	TRBJ1-1	15	.	CASSLSRTQNTEAFF	TGCGCCAGCAGCTTATCCCGGACACAGAACACTGAAGCTTTCTTT
TRBV10-3	TRBD1	TRBJ2-7	15	.	CAISVLGQGADEQYF	TGTGCCATCAGTGTTTTAGGACAGGGGGCCGACGAGCAGTACTTC
TRBV19	.	TRBJ1-5	14	.	CASSRGGGNQPQHF	TGTGCCAGTAGTAGGGGAGGGGGCAATCAGCCCCAGCATTTT
TRBV7-6	TRBD1	TRBJ1-1	16	.	CASSRFPDRGDTEAFF	TGTGCCAGCAGCCGCTTCCCGGACAGGGGCGACACTGAAGCTTTCTTT
TRBV12-3/TRBV12-4	TRBD1	TRBJ2-7	13	.	CASSSGTASEQYF	TGTGCCAGCAGCTCCGGGACAGCCTCTGAACAGTACTTC
TRBV5-1	TRBD2	TRBJ2-3	15	.	CASSLGGGSTDTQYF	TGCGCCAGCAGCTTGGGCGGGGGTTCCACAGATACGCAGTATTTT
TRBV5-1	.	TRBJ2-5	15	.	CASSLAGASRETQYF	TGCGCCAGCAGCTTGGCTGGGGCATCGAGAGAGACCCAGTACTTC
TRBV6-4	.	TRBJ1-2	16	.	CASSEDSRTPNYGYTF	TGTGCCAGCAGCGAGGACAGCCGCACTCCTAACTATGGCTACACCTTC
TRBV2	TRBD1	TRBJ1-3	16	.	CASRPVQGAVGNTIYF	TGTGCCAGCAGGCCTGTTCAGGGGGCGGTTGGAAACACCATATATTTT
TRBV5-4	.	TRBJ1-3	15	.	CASSLGGGSGNTIYF	TGTGCCAGCAGCTTAGGGGGTGGCTCTGGAAACACCATATATTTT
TRBV11-2	.	TRBJ1-1	14	.	CASSLDRYSTEAFF	TGTGCCAGCAGCTTAGACAGGTACAGTACTGAAGCTTTCTTT
TRBV15	.	TRBJ1-1	17	.	CATSSSVGLNRGTEAFF	TGTGCCACCAGCAGTTCCGTAGGGCTAAACCGGGGCACTGAAGCTTTCTTT
TRBV2	.	TRBJ1-6	16	.	CASSDAGGAENSPLHF	TGTGCCAGCAGTGATGCCGGCGGGGCCGAAAATTCACCCCTCCACTTT
TRBV6-1	TRBD2	TRBJ2-1	15	.	CASSEEAGDYNEQFF	TGTGCCAGCAGTGAAGAAGCGGGGGATTACAATGAGCAGTTCTTC
TRBV6-4	.	TRBJ1-6	16	.	CASSDSWGAGNSPLHF	TGTGCCAGCAGTGACTCTTGGGGCGCGGGAAATTCACCCCTCCACTTT
TRBV4-1	.	TRBJ1-1	16	.	CASSQEGVPPNTEAFF	TGCGCCAGCAGCCAAGAGGGAGTTCCGCCGAACACTGAAGCTTTCTTT
TRBV30	TRBD1	TRBJ2-3	16	few	CAWSDRDREFTDTQYF	TGTGCCTGGAGTGACCGGGACAGAGAATTCACAGATACGCAGTATTTT
TRBV14	TRBD2	TRBJ2-6	19	.	CASSPPGGGPFFGANVLTF	TGTGCCAGCAGTCCTCCGGGGGGGGGACCCTTCTTCGGGGCCAACGTCCTGACTTTC
TRBV9	TRBD1	TRBJ1-5	14	.	CASAGTGGFQPQHF	TGTGCCAGCGCTGGGACAGGGGGCTTTCAGCCCCAGCATTTT
TRBV11-2	.	TRBJ2-5	13	.	CASSPAARDWQYF	TGTGCCAGCAGTCCTGCCGCCCGGGACTGGCAGTACTTC
TRBV5-1	TRBD1	TRBJ2-5	18	.	CASSFYPNGQGHQETQYF	TGCGCCAGCAGCTTCTACCCTAACGGACAGGGACACCAAGAGACCCAGTACTTC
TRBV19	.	TRBJ1-1	11	.	CASNRNTEAFF	TGTGCCAGTAATAGGAACACTGAAGCTTTCTTT
TRBV7-9	TRBD1	TRBJ1-3	10	.	CASSTGQADF	TGTGCCAGCAGCACAGGACAGGCCGATTTT
TRBV4-1	.	TRBJ1-5	15	few	CASSQDYGRGQPQHF	TGCGCCAGCAGCCAAGATTATGGAAGGGGTCAGCCCCAGCATTTT
TRBV6-6	.	TRBJ1-5	14	.	CASTSISSNQPQHF	TGTGCCAGCACCTCGATCAGTAGCAATCAGCCCCAGCATTTT
TRBV19	TRBD1	TRBJ1-2	14	.	CASSIGDRGIGYTF	TGTGCCAGTAGTATCGGGGACAGGGGTATTGGCTACACCTTC
TRBV9	TRBD1	TRBJ1-1	16	.	CASSVVQGGMNTEAFF	TGTGCCAGCAGCGTAGTCCAGGGGGGCATGAACACTGAAGCTTTCTTT
TRBV13	.	TRBJ1-4	15	.	CASSLRQTTNEKLFF	TGTGCCAGCAGCTTAAGACAGACCACTAATGAAAAACTGTTTTTT
TRBV5-1	.	TRBJ2-7	14	.	CASSFKPGVAEQYF	TGCGCCAGCAGCTTTAAGCCAGGGGTGGCCGAGCAGTACTTC
TRBV14	TRBD1	TRBJ1-2	14	.	CASSPWTGGGGYTF	TGTGCCAGCAGCCCCTGGACAGGGGGCGGAGGCTACACCTTC
TRBV7-3	TRBD1	TRBJ1-1	13	.	CASSLQGETEAFF	TGTGCCAGCAGCCTACAGGGGGAGACTGAAGCTTTCTTT
TRBV3-1/TRBV3-2	.	TRBJ2-2	12	.	CLAQGPTGELFF	TGTCTAGCCCAGGGGCCTACCGGGGAGCTGTTTTTT
TRBV11-2	.	TRBJ2-5	16	.	CASSLEIAGGQETQYF	TGTGCCAGCAGCTTAGAAATAGCAGGGGGGCAAGAGACCCAGTACTTC
TRBV10-1	.	TRBJ2-2	13	.	CASSAGFAGELFF	TGCGCCAGCAGTGCGGGGTTCGCCGGGGAGCTGTTTTTT
TRBV2	TRBD1	TRBJ1-2	15	.	CASRADRYINYGYTF	TGTGCCAGCAGAGCGGACAGGTATATTAACTATGGCTACACCTTC
TRBV7-9	TRBD2	TRBJ2-3	15	.	CASSLGGGAEDTQYF	TGTGCCAGCAGCTTAGGCGGGGGGGCTGAAGATACGCAGTATTTT
TRBV5-1	TRBD1	TRBJ1-6	16	.	CASSGGQGRQGSPLHF	TGCGCCAGCAGCGGAGGACAGGGAAGGCAGGGTTCACCCCTCCACTTT
TRBV7-9	.	TRBJ1-2	12	.	CASSLAGGAGTF	TGTGCCAGCAGCTTAGCGGGAGGGGCTGGCACCTTC
TRBV5-4	TRBD1	TRBJ2-5	17	once	CASSGQGRGEIQETQYF	TGTGCCAGCAGCGGACAGGGACGCGGGGAGATCCAAGAGACCCAGTACTTC
TRBV7-3	TRBD1	TRBJ2-7	15	.	CASSSGTGGPYEQYF	TGTGCCAGCAGCTCGGGGACAGGGGGCCCCTACGAGCAGTACTTC
TRBV28	TRBD2	TRBJ2-5	14	.	CASSWHGGGETQYF	TGTGCCAGCAGTTGGCACGGCGGGGGAGAGACCCAGTACTTC
TRBV6-6	.	TRBJ2-3	16	.	CASSYLGGGATDTQYF	TGTGCCAGCAGTTACCTAGGGGGGGGAGCCACAGATACGCAGTATTTT
TRBV29-1	TRBD1	TRBJ1-2	12	.	CSVRTGSYGYTF	TGCAGCGTGAGGACAGGGAGCTATGGCTACACCTTC
TRBV2	.	TRBJ1-2	16	.	CASKPIGSAIDYGYTF	TGTGCCAGTAAACCAATTGGTTCAGCGATAGACTATGGCTACACCTTC
TRBV3-1/TRBV3-2	.	TRBJ1-6	16	.	CASSRGSRAASSPLHF	TGTGCCAGCAGCCGCGGGTCGAGGGCAGCCTCCTCACCCCTCCACTTT
TRBV19	.	TRBJ1-2	15	.	CASSIGRGDNYGYTF	TGTGCCAGTAGTATAGGCCGGGGAGATAACTATGGCTACACCTTC